This T cell receptor (beta chain) was identified in a study of long-term antiretroviral therapy in people with HIV (dated by TCRdb to between 2021 and 2024). Background for the entire study: The earliest samples were collected about a decade before the 2015 WHO recommendation for immediate ART, when ART was typically delayed until CD4 counts fell. Whether ART initiation and durable HIV suppression were associated with changes in peripheral blood TRB repertoire composition and diversity was tested in a retrospective serial study. A total of roughly 180 cryopreserved PBMC samples were contributed to the cohort by 30 adults with confirmed HIV infection, with samples collected serially over a mean of roughly six years (range 1-12). About 40% of the roughly 30 participants with HIV were female. No cross-contamination during QIAcube processing turned up in test extractions that ran a monoclonal T-cell line alongside 30 to 40 polyclonal samples.

The immunoSEQ hsTCRB v3.0 assay was used at survey level resolution to sequence the TRB variable region. The targeted TRB sequencing depth was roughly 40,000-55,000 T-cell genomes per sample. An Illumina MiSeq with a v3 150-cycle kit was used to sequence the pooled TRB libraries. As for how the authors treated the data: Analysis of repertoires was carried out in R inside a reproducible Nextflow workflow spanning QC, data transformation and analysis. Custom analyses were implemented in LymphoSeq2, an R package for AIRR-Seq data exploration. A handful of samples yielding fewer than 5000 total TRB sequences were excluded, leaving 188 analyzed HIV repertoires. Among the roughly 200 retained HIV repertoires, approximately 61 were collected before ART initiation and some 130 after ART initiation. Repertoires were downsampled to 5000 TRB nucleotide sequences, and summary statistics were averaged over 100 downsampling iterations. Only TRB sequences with CDR3 regions of at least seven amino acids were retained for analysis. Diversity was assessed using a clonality score derived from Shannon entropy and using the Gini coefficient. In the repertoire networks, any two of the top 5000 CDR3 amino acid sequences were connected whenever the two sequences differed by an edit distance of one. Antigen specificity groups and MHC restriction were predicted for TRB CDR3 amino acid sequences with GLIPH2. To flag known CMV, EBV, HIV or tissue antigen associations, CDR3 amino acid sequences were matched against VDJdb and McPAS-TCR. Pre-ART, post-ART and control groups were compared with Wilcoxon signed-rank tests and Holm-Bonferroni correction. The source is immuneACCESS, and TCRdb retained only in-frame sequences with V and J called. Part of the clones is not carried over; for the studies checked, unresolved V genes explain less than half of this, and the remainder is unexplained. For V, J and clone size, that table is used; D and trimming come from the DNA. The sample table lists around 25,000 clones, about 88% of them with a count of one. Of the sample, around 3.6% is held by the ten largest clones.

A distance of 24 bases separates the germline ends of V and J, which lose 6 bases and 0 bases respectively. The germline V gene specifies KGHSH as CDR1 and LQKENI as CDR2. The CDR3 has 20 amino acids, counting the end cysteine and phenylalanine. Only the CDR3 DNA stays, 60 bases, in frame from base 1. Study-wide findings and limitations: Starting ART was linked to a significant rise in TRB diversity, yet even with long-term ART the diversity remained significantly lower than in transplant donor controls. Expanded TRB clones identified before ART initiation dominated the repertoire at all time points, although this dominance fluctuated and declined in many PLHIV after ART. Narrower CDR3 length ranges were observed in HIV repertoires than in controls, and an antigen-experienced repertoire with only a slight naive shift after ART was suggested by the network structure. Limited PBMC availability meant only the TCR beta chain was sequenced, without alpha chain pairing. Samples dated from the mid-2000s to the late 2010s, and the ART regimens used may be less effective than current ones. Inferences about post-ART repertoire changes are limited because no data were available on ART adherence, viral resistance or therapy changes. Because cell numbers in pre-ART samples were limited, unsorted PBMC were profiled instead of sorted CD4+ and CD8+ T cells.

Participants were included only if at least one PBMC sample before ART initiation and at least two post-ART samples were available. Treatment was received in the United States of America by all participants with HIV. Before DNA extraction, cryopreserved samples containing roughly 0.85-11 million PBMC were thawed and washed. At the time of the earliest PBMC sample, participants with HIV were aged between roughly 20 and 55 years. PBMC samples were contributed by each participant from 1-4 timepoints before ART initiation and 2-8 timepoints after ART initiation, with a median of 7 samples. Serial HIV viral load, CD4+ T-cell count, ART history and demographic data were obtained for every participant. Genomic DNA was extracted from unsorted PBMC with a Qiagen kit on a QIAcube, processed in batches of 12 samples. Details on this clone: The specificity of this receptor is unknown. Base qualities are not recorded, but no much larger clone differs from it by a single base.

This TCR came from a woman in her thirties with HIV. This chain is built from TRBV18 and TRBJ2-6; TRBD1 is a weak D gene call, 7 bases matching. The material was unsorted PBMCs, obtained 1.9 years after starting antiretroviral therapy. The CDR3 here reads CASSLLPTGDSISGANVLTF. The DNA is TGTGCCAGCTCGCTCTTACCTACAGGGGACTCGATCTCTGGGGCCAACGTCCTGACTTTC.